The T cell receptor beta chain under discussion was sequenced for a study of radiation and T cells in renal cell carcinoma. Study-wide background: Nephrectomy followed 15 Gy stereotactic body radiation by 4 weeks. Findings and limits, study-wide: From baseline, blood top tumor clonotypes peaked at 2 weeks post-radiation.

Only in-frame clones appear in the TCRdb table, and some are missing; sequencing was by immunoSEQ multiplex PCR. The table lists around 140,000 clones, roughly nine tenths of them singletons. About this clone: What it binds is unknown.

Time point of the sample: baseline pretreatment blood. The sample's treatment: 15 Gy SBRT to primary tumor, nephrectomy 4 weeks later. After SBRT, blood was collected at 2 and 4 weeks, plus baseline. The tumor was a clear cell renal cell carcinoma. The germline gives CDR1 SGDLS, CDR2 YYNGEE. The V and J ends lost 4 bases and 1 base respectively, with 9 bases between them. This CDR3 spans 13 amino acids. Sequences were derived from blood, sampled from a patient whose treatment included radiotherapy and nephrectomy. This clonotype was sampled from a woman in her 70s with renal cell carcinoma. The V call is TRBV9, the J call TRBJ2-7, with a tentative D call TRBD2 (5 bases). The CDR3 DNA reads TGTGCCAGCAGCATAGGACTGTCCTACGAGCAGTACTTC. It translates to CASSIGLSYEQYF.